Below are 24 T cell receptor beta chains sequenced from a single sample in a study of blood T cells in healthy people across ages. For the second PCR, which ran for 7 to 11 cycles, a sample-barcoded 5' primer and a J-beta primer mix were used. Each CDR3 protein is one row after TCRdb ran MiXCR on the 5' RACE reads. The profile shows 1.5 million to 2 million distinct CDR3 sequences, roughly 43% of them singletons. Sequencing was carried out using blood. The receptors were sampled from a human donor in good health.

The sample holds a few counts of this clonotype. The CDR3 DNA follows: TGCGCCAGCAGCGCTTGGGAGGGGAGTGAAAAACTGTTTTTT. This encodes CASSAWEGSEKLFF. The rearrangement links TRBV4-1 to TRBJ1-4, with D maybe TRBD1 (5 bases). The CDR3 sequence is 14 residues long. The V gene lost 5 bases and the J gene lost 7 bases, with 14 bases spanning the gap. Germline V gene sequence: CDR1 MGHRA, CDR2 YSYEKL.

The gene calls are TRBV19 and TRBJ1-1; D is unclear. Germline-derived CDR1 and CDR2 are LNHDA and SQIVND (reference sequence). The CDR3 totals 15 residues. V lost 5 bases to trimming and J lost 3 bases, with 16 bases between them. The CDR3 region is CASSGVPVGYTEAFF. Here the CDR3 DNA reads TGTGCCAGTAGTGGGGTTCCGGTGGGGTACACTGAAGCTTTCTTT.

The J gene is TRBJ2-3, the V gene TRBV7-2, with D possibly being TRBD1 (8 bases). V was cut by 5 bases and J by 7 bases, with 16 bases left in between. Germline V gives CDR1 SGHTA, CDR2 FQGNSA. The length of the CDR3 is 14 residues. CDR3 residues: CASSQQGGGNTQYF. Here the CDR3 DNA reads TGTGCCAGCAGCCAACAGGGGGGAGGGAATACGCAGTATTTT.

The V and J genes are TRBV9 and TRBJ1-3; a weak D match, TRBD1 (5 bases). Germline CDR1 and CDR2: SGDLS and YYNGEE. There are 15 residues in the CDR3. The V gene lost 2 bases and the J gene lost 4 bases, with 13 bases spanning the gap. The CDR3 here is CASSVQGGGGNTIYF. The DNA for the CDR3 is TGTGCCAGCAGCGTCCAGGGTGGAGGAGGAAACACCATATATTTT.

This clonotype has just a few counts. The V call is TRBV6-5, the J call TRBJ1-1; TRBD1 is a possible D gene (6 bases). Trimming pared 6 bases from V and 10 bases from J, leaving 12 bases between. The V gene's germline CDR1 is MNHEY and CDR2 SVGAGI. The CDR3 covers 11 residues. The CDR3 DNA follows: TGTGCCAGCAGGTTCCAGGGGAGAGCTTTCTTT. Translated, it gives CASRFQGRAFF.

This clonotype was seen a few times. The V gene is TRBV2, the J gene TRBJ1-5; D is uncertain. Germline CDR1 reads SNHLY; CDR2 reads FYNNEI. CDR3 length equals 14 residues. V lost 7 bases and J 2 bases, leaving 12 bases between the germline ends. CDR3 coding DNA: TGTGCCAGCACACGATCCCCGGGCAATCAGCCCCAGCATTTT. This codes for CASTRSPGNQPQHF.

This chain uses TRBV4-1 with TRBJ2-1; D unclear. CDR1 MGHRA and CDR2 YSYEKL come from the germline V gene. CDR3 size: 13 residues. V lost 3 bases and J 9 bases, leaving 12 bases between the germline ends. The CDR3 sequence is CASSHPMDGEQFF. DNA of the CDR3: TGCGCCAGCAGCCACCCAATGGATGGTGAGCAGTTCTTC.

V gene TRBV9 combines with J gene TRBJ2-5, with unresolved D. The V end lost 1 base, the J end lost 1 base, and 5 bases lay between the germline ends. This CDR3 has 13 amino acids. Germline V lookup: CDR1 SGDLS, CDR2 YYNGEE. CDR3 coding DNA: TGTGCCAGCAGCGTATACCTCCAAGAGACCCAGTACTTC. It is translated as CASSVYLQETQYF.

The rearrangement joins TRBV7-8 to TRBJ2-7; D is ambiguous. With 1 base removed from V and 2 bases from J, the gap between germline ends came to 12 bases. Per germline, CDR1 SGHVS and CDR2 FQNEAQ. This CDR3 contains 15 residues. The CDR3 loop reads CASSLDWGRAYEQYF. The DNA of the CDR3 is TGTGCCAGCAGCTTAGATTGGGGAAGGGCCTACGAGCAGTACTTC.

The chain is built from TRBV5-6 and TRBJ2-5; TRBD1 matches 10 bases. The CDR3 contains 15 residues. CDR1 and CDR2 from the germline V gene are SGHDT and YYEEEE. Losses at the gene ends were 4 bases for V and 4 bases for J; bases not matched to a gene: 7. The CDR3, as DNA: TGTGCCAGCAGCGCAGACAGGGGGCTCGGAGAGACCCAGTACTTC. Protein: CASSADRGLGETQYF.

V is TRBV5-1 and J is TRBJ2-1; TRBD2 matches at 14 bases. CDR1 is SGHRS, CDR2 YFSETQ, per germline. Trimming removed 4 bases from V and 1 base from J; junction bases left unmatched: 10. The CDR3 runs to 19 residues. The CDR3 region is CASSGGTSGGPNSYNEQFF. The CDR3, as DNA: TGCGCCAGCAGCGGCGGGACTAGCGGGGGCCCCAATTCCTACAATGAGCAGTTCTTC. Full variable domain (missing parts from reference TRBV5-1 and TRBJ2-1): KAGVTQTPRYLIKTRGQQVTLSCSPISGHRSVSWYQQTPGQGLQFLFEYFSETQRNKGNFPGRFSGRQFSNSRSEMNVSTLELGDSALYLCASSGGTSGGPNSYNEQFFGPGTRLTVL.

This chain uses TRBV20-1 with TRBJ2-2; no definite D call. CDR1 and CDR2 (germline): DFQATT, SNEGSKA (reference sequence). The germline V and J ends were trimmed by 3 bases and 4 bases, with 12 bases remaining between them. The CDR3 length is 14 residues. CDR3 loop: CSARALFSTGELFF. The CDR3 bases are TGCAGTGCTAGGGCTCTTTTTAGCACCGGGGAGCTGTTTTTT.

This clonotype was observed a handful of times. V is TRBV29-1 and J is TRBJ2-7; D possibly corresponds to TRBD1 (5 bases). Trimming left V 2 bases short and J 1 base short, with 9 bases between. CDR3 length equals 13 residues. Germline CDR1 and CDR2: SQVTM and ANQGSEA. The CDR3 here is CSVEFDSSYEQYF. CDR3 coding DNA: TGCAGCGTTGAATTTGACAGTTCCTACGAGCAGTACTTC.

This clonotype was recorded a few times. CDR3 region: CSVDRDNTQYF. The CDR3 nucleotides are TGCAGCGTCGACCGGGACAATACGCAGTATTTT. V gene TRBV29-1 combines with J gene TRBJ2-3, with a possible D match to TRBD1 (6 bases). V lost 6 bases and J lost 7, with 11 bases in between. The CDR3 contains 11 residues. The V gene's germline CDR1 is SQVTM and CDR2 ANQGSEA.

This clonotype was picked up a small number of times. This chain links TRBV12-3 or TRBV12-4 with TRBJ1-5; no firm D call. The CDR3 is 12 amino acids. Trimming shortened V by 6 bases and J by 5 bases, and 8 bases separated the two germline ends. The CDR3 region is CASSLIYQPQHF. The CDR3 coding sequence is TGTGCCAGCAGCCTCATCTATCAGCCCCAGCATTTT.

This clonotype was detected only a few times. J is TRBJ1-1 and V is TRBV5-1, with D tentatively TRBD1 (5 bases). V was trimmed by 4 bases and J by 6 bases, leaving 19 bases between them. Germline assignment: CDR1 SGHRS and CDR2 YFSETQ. The CDR3 runs 15 residues. CDR3 in amino acids: CASSPTGPRAAEAFF. Written as DNA, the CDR3 is TGCGCCAGCAGCCCGACGGGACCCCGGGCCGCTGAAGCTTTCTTT.

The chain is built from TRBV27 and TRBJ2-6, with 9 bases aligning to TRBD1. Unmatched junction bases numbered 11, after V lost 3 bases and J lost 2 bases. Germline CDR1 reads MNHEY; CDR2 reads SMNVEV (reference sequence). This CDR3 is built from 19 residues. CDR3 in amino acids: CASSLWGTGISTGANVLTF. DNA of the CDR3: TGTGCCAGCAGTTTGTGGGGGACAGGGATAAGTACTGGGGCCAACGTCCTGACTTTC.

About this clonotype: One base away lies a much larger clone, so this may be a sequencing read error. The V call is TRBV25-1, the J call TRBJ2-4, with no clear D. The CDR3 consists of 15 residues. Trimming left V 4 bases short and J 7 bases short, with 17 bases between. Germline V gene data show CDR1 as MGHDK and CDR2 as SYGVNS. This CDR3 reads CASSGSMGPLNIQYF. The CDR3 nucleotides read TGTGCCAGCAGTGGATCGATGGGCCCACTTAACATTCAGTACTTC.

As for this clonotype: Given the absence of the conserved phenylalanine or tryptophan at the CDR3 end, a read error is likely. The chain joins TRBV7-9 to TRBJ2-1, with 9 bases fitting TRBD1. V dropped 5 bases and J dropped 1; count of bases not matched to a gene: 6. Germline V lookup: CDR1 SEHNR, CDR2 FQNEAQ (reference sequence). There are 16 residues in the CDR3. The CDR3 loop is CASSPGQGPSYNEQFI. In nucleotides, the CDR3 is TGTGCCAGCAGCCCCGGACAGGGGCCTTCCTACAATGAGCAGTTCATC.

The rearrangement uses TRBV12-3 or TRBV12-4 and TRBJ1-6; no firm D call. V gave up 1 base and J gave up 8 bases, with 18 bases separating them. The CDR3 totals 17 residues. The DNA of the CDR3 is TGTGCCAGCAGTTTAGGTAGCAGCGGTTTGTACTATTCACCCCTCCACTTT. Amino acid sequence: CASSLGSSGLYYSPLHF.

This clonotype showed up just a few times. V gene TRBV5-1 combines with J gene TRBJ2-4; a possible D gene is TRBD1 (5 bases). TRBJ2-7 matches the DNA end more closely, so the J call is doubtful. The germline V gene has CDR1 SGHRS and CDR2 YFSETQ. This CDR3 is built from 15 residues. CDR3 nucleotides: TGCGCCAGCAGCCTGGAATCCGACAGATACTACGAGCAGTACTTC. Translation: CASSLESDRYYEQYF.

The chain carries TRBV4-3 and TRBJ1-4, with D perhaps TRBD1 (5 bases). This CDR3 is 15 amino acids long. Germline V CDR1 and CDR2: LGHNA, YSLEER. V was shortened by 0 bases and J by 5 bases, with 10 bases between the two germline ends. The CDR3 is CASSQDRQINEKLFF. CDR3 nucleotide sequence: TGCGCCAGCAGCCAAGACCGACAGATAAATGAAAAACTGTTTTTT.

The rearrangement uses TRBV5-1 and TRBJ2-5; weak D call: TRBD1 (5 bases). Germline V lookup: CDR1 SGHRS, CDR2 YFSETQ. The CDR3 spans 13 residues. V lost 6 bases and J 5 bases, leaving 14 bases between the germline ends. The CDR3 sequence: CASMQGMGETQYF. CDR3 coding DNA: TGCGCCAGCATGCAGGGAATGGGTGAGACCCAGTACTTC.

The rearrangement links TRBV29-1 to TRBJ1-2; TRBD1 matches 7 bases. The CDR3 is 14 amino acids. With V trimmed by 3 bases and J by 3 bases, 7 bases remained unmatched. The V gene's germline CDR1 is SQVTM and CDR2 ANQGSEA. For the CDR3, the DNA is TGCAGCGTTGACTGGACAGGCGGTGACTATGGCTACACCTTC. This gives the protein CSVDWTGGDYGYTF.